These T cell receptor beta chains were read from a single sample in a study of cytomegalovirus exposure and HLA in healthy donors. Clones were sequenced by immunoSEQ multiplex PCR, and TCRdb holds only the in-frame ones, with some missing. The table lists under 200,000 clones, 75% to 95% of them singletons. The specimen was PBMCs. The receptors come from a woman in her late teens or twenties in good health and CMV-seropositive. CDR3s include the opening cysteine and the closing phenylalanine or tryptophan. Fields, in order: J gene, V gene, CDR3 length, D gene, clone size, CDR3 DNA, CDR3 protein. D genes are given only for firm matches. The size entry is marked missing in some rows and otherwise reads once, few, many or a size class.

>TRBJ1-3|TRBV6-6|14|-|-
TGTGCCAGCAGTTATAGAAGCTCTGGAAACACCATATATTTT
CASSYRSSGNTIYF
>TRBJ1-5|TRBV27|15|-|-
TGTGCCAGTCGGCAGGCAACCATAGAATCAGCGCCCCAGCATTTT
CASRQATIESAPQHF
>TRBJ1-1|TRBV19|15|-|once
TGTGCCAGTAGTATGCCCGGGGGGGCCAACACTGAAGCTTTCTTT
CASSMPGGANTEAFF
>TRBJ2-3|TRBV7-2|13|-|-
TGTGCCAGCAGGCGTGCTAGCACAGATACGCAGTATTTT
CASRRASTDTQYF
>TRBJ1-2|TRBV5-1|15|-|-
TGCGCCAGCACCCCCACGGGAGCCAATGTCTATGGCTACACCTTC
CASTPTGANVYGYTF
>TRBJ2-3|TRBV27|14|TRBD2|-
TGTGCCAGCAGGACTAGCGGGAGGACAGATACGCAGTATTTT
CASRTSGRTDTQYF
>TRBJ1-5|TRBV2|16|TRBD1|-
TGTGCCAGCGCCCCAGCCGGACAGGGGGGCAATCAGCCCCAGCATTTT
CASAPAGQGGNQPQHF
>TRBJ2-7|TRBV7-2|15|TRBD1|-
TGTGCCAGCAGCTTAGCGCTGGGGACAGGGCCCGAGCAGTACTTC
CASSLALGTGPEQYF
>TRBJ2-5|TRBV6-5|13|TRBD1|-
TGTGCCAGCAGGACAGGGCGTCTTGGGACCCAGTACTTC
CASRTGRLGTQYF
>TRBJ2-7|TRBV6-5|13|TRBD1|-
TGTGCCAGCAGAGACAGGGGGCGAGTCGAGCAGTACTTC
CASRDRGRVEQYF
>TRBJ1-1|TRBV14|17|TRBD1|-
TGTGCCAGCAGCCAAAGGGGACAGGGGGTTCGAGACACTGAAGCTTTCTTT
CASSQRGQGVRDTEAFF
>TRBJ2-5|TRBV25-1|15|TRBD1|-
TGTGCCAGCAGTGCAAGGACAGGGCCTCAAGAGACCCAGTACTTC
CASSARTGPQETQYF
>TRBJ1-1|TRBV5-4|14|-|-
TGTGCCAGCAGCTTGCCGGAACGGGGGATCGGAGCTTTCTTT
CASSLPERGIGAFF
>TRBJ2-1|TRBV4-1|14|TRBD2|-
TGCGCCAGCAGCCAAGATGGTGGGGGGGTGGCTCCGTTCTTC
CASSQDGGGVAPFF
>TRBJ1-1|TRBV2|14|-|-
TGTGCCAGCAGGGCCAGGGTGGGCGCCACTGAAGCTTTCTTT
CASRARVGATEAFF
>TRBJ2-5|TRBV20-1|11|-|few
TGCAGTGATTCAGCGGGAGAGACCCAGTACTTC
CSDSAGETQYF
>TRBJ2-2|TRBV15|16|TRBD2|-
TGTGCCACCAGCAGAGGGCGGGAGGGCGTTGCCGGGGAGCTGTTTTTT
CATSRGREGVAGELFF
>TRBJ1-3|TRBV5-8|12|-|-
TGTGCCAGCAGCTTGAGGGGCGGGACTCCTTATTTT
CASSLRGGTPYF
>TRBJ2-2|TRBV5-6|18|TRBD2|-
TGTGCCAGCAGCTTGGCCTCGGGTCTAGCGGGTCCCACCGGGGAGCTGTTTTTT
CASSLASGLAGPTGELFF
>TRBJ2-7|TRBV25-1|14|TRBD2|-
TGTGCCAGCAGTGACGGCGGGAGATTCCACGAGCAGTACTTC
CASSDGGRFHEQYF
>TRBJ1-3|TRBV5-1|16|-|-
TGCGCCAGCAGCTGGAAACAGGTGAACTCTGGAAACACCATATATTTT
CASSWKQVNSGNTIYF
>TRBJ1-5|TRBV7-2|13|TRBD1|once
TGTGCCAGCAGTTACAGGGGGGATCAGCCCCAGCATTTT
CASSYRGDQPQHF
>TRBJ2-7|TRBV18|17|TRBD1|-
TGTGCCAGCTCACCAGGGACAGGGGGCTTAAGATTCCACGAGCAGTACTTC
CASSPGTGGLRFHEQYF
>TRBJ2-7|TRBV5-1|15|TRBD2|-
TGCGCCAGCAGCTTGGCCTTAGCGGGAGGGCAAGAGCAGTACTTC
CASSLALAGGQEQYF
>TRBJ2-5|TRBV7-6|16|TRBD2|-
TGTGCCAGCAGCTTGGGTCTAGCGGGGGGCCAAGAGACCCAGTACTTC
CASSLGLAGGQETQYF
>TRBJ2-7|TRBV28|14|-|-
TGTGCCAGCAGTTTTTCAGGGGGGTCCTACGAGCAGTACTTC
CASSFSGGSYEQYF
>TRBJ1-1|TRBV19|16|-|-
TGTGCCACCAGAAAATCCCCCCGGCAGGGGAACACTGAAGCTTTCTTT
CATRKSPRQGNTEAFF
>TRBJ2-1|TRBV4-3|13|TRBD2|-
TGCGCCAGCAGCCAGCGGGCGGGGGATGAGCAGTTCTTC
CASSQRAGDEQFF
>TRBJ2-1|TRBV7-2|13|-|-
TGTGCCAGCGCTCTCAGCTCCTACAATGAGCAGTTCTTC
CASALSSYNEQFF
>TRBJ1-1|TRBV7-2|15|-|once
TGTGCCAGCAGCTTAAACCAGGGAAGGGACACTGAAGCTTTCTTT
CASSLNQGRDTEAFF
>TRBJ2-1|TRBV6-1|15|TRBD2|-
TGTGCCAGCAGTATTTTAGCGGGGCCCTACAATGAGCAGTTCTTC
CASSILAGPYNEQFF
>TRBJ2-1|TRBV13|15|TRBD1|-
TGTGCCAGCAGCCCAACAGGGGGTGGATACAATGAGCAGTTCTTC
CASSPTGGGYNEQFF
>TRBJ2-2|TRBV6-5|15|TRBD1|-
TGTGCCAGCAGTCACGACAGGGGAGGAACCGGGGAGCTGTTTTTT
CASSHDRGGTGELFF
>TRBJ2-1|TRBV7-3|15|-|-
TGTGCCAGCAGCCCTTTTGAGGGCCCTTACAATGAGCAGTTCTTC
CASSPFEGPYNEQFF